This T cell receptor beta chain was captured in a study of cytomegalovirus exposure and HLA in healthy donors. Overall study results and limits: In a later analysis, at a false discovery rate of 0.05, approximately 16,000 TCR beta sequences matched HLA alleles. A prior analysis recorded that most TCR beta V segments were productive about 87% or about 30% of the time. What was likely a sequencing artifact was a cluster of highly shared sequence variants.

PCR employed 60 Vbeta and 13 Jbeta primers. Using immunoSEQ multiplex PCR, the repertoire was profiled, and TCRdb retains in-frame clones only, with some absent. The sample records about 300,000 clones, about nine tenths being singletons. Trimming pared 6 bases from V and 0 bases from J, leaving 12 bases between. This CDR3 is 15 amino acids long. Germline V gives CDR1 MNHNY, CDR2 SVGAGI (reference sequence). Comment on this clone: Its antigen is not identified.

The sequenced sample was PBMCs. The V gene is TRBV6-6, the J gene TRBJ1-5; no clear D. The sequence came from a man aged 35-49 years in good health and CMV-seropositive. CDR3 sequence: CASSRSVLSNQPQHF. CDR3 coding DNA: TGTGCCAGCAGCCGTTCTGTCCTTAGCAATCAGCCCCAGCATTTT.